This TCR beta chain was sequenced for a study of PD-L1 blockade in urothelial cancer. Germline values: CDR1 GTSNPN, CDR2 SVGIG (reference sequence). The V and J ends lost 4 bases and 0 bases respectively, with 13 bases between them. The CDR3 consists of 16 residues. Profiling relied on immunoSEQ multiplex PCR, and the TCRdb table lists in-frame clones only, not all of them. The sample comprises 60,000 to 75,000 clones, about 90% of which are singletons, and 15% rests with the top ten. Documented time point: pretreatment peripheral blood. This TCR derives from a man in his sixties with urothelial cancer. The sample in question was PBMCs, obtained around atezolizumab (anti-PD-L1) treatment. The V call is TRBV30, the J call TRBJ1-6, with no clear D. In DNA form, the CDR3 reads TGTGCCTGGATCACAGTGAACTCCTCCTATAATTCACCCCTCCACTTT. Its translation: CAWITVNSSYNSPLHF.